The clone carrying this T cell receptor beta chain was observed a handful of times. No antigen is known for it. The sample belongs to a study of CD8 T cell repertoires and HIV-1 epitope variants. Background on the study: Separate wells received one of Twenty-five Gag or Nef variant peptides. Tested: three Gag epitope families, Nef HW9 and YT9. T cells were cultured for more than 9 days with cytokines added on days 3 and 7. Separate from the cultures, 1M uncultured T cells served as baseline.

This CDR3 is 15 amino acids long. Germline V gene lookup returns CDR1 MGHRA and CDR2 YSYEKL. The V gene end was trimmed by 4 bases and the J gene end by 4 bases; junction bases not matched to a gene: 8. Data came from immunoSEQ multiplex PCR; TCRdb stores just in-frame clones and leaves some out. The sample includes approximately 5,400 clones, approximately 62% of them seen just once. This receptor was obtained from a male donor with HIV. The rearrangement uses TRBV4-1 and TRBJ2-7, with 9 positions matching TRBD2. The sequencing sample was made of cultured CD8+ T cells derived from PBMCs. CDR3 bases: TGCGCCAGCAGCCTTGAAGGTAGCGGGAGTTACGAGCAGTACTTC. This encodes CASSLEGSGSYEQYF.